Each of the 2 T cell receptor beta chains below was sequenced from the same sample in a study of PD-1 blockade in classical Hodgkin lymphoma. Brentuximab vedotin exposure varied, and every patient relapsed after autologous stem cell transplantation. The protocol was immunoSEQ multiplex PCR, while the TCRdb copy is restricted to in-frame clones and leaves out a portion. The repertoire holds tens of thousands of clones, with about 90% as singletons. The source was peripheral blood mononuclear cells (PBMCs), collected at baseline. The receptors were sampled from a human donor with classical Hodgkin lymphoma.

This chain connects TRBV28 to TRBJ1-2, with D unresolved. The V gene lost 1 base and the J gene lost 2 bases, with 11 bases spanning the gap. The CDR3 runs 15 residues. Germline V gene data show CDR1 as MDHEN and CDR2 as SYDVKM. The CDR3 is CASSLSLLGNYGYTF. The CDR3 DNA sequence: TGTGCCAGCAGTTTATCCTTGCTGGGGAACTATGGCTACACCTTC.

The chain combines TRBV7-2 with TRBJ2-3; D remains unclear. The V end was cut by 1 base, the J end by 2 bases, with 1 base between. From germline, CDR1 is SGHTA and CDR2 FQGNSA. The CDR3 extends over 12 amino acids. The CDR3 protein is CASSLDTDTQYF. CDR3 nucleotide sequence: TGTGCCAGCAGCTTAGACACAGATACGCAGTATTTT.